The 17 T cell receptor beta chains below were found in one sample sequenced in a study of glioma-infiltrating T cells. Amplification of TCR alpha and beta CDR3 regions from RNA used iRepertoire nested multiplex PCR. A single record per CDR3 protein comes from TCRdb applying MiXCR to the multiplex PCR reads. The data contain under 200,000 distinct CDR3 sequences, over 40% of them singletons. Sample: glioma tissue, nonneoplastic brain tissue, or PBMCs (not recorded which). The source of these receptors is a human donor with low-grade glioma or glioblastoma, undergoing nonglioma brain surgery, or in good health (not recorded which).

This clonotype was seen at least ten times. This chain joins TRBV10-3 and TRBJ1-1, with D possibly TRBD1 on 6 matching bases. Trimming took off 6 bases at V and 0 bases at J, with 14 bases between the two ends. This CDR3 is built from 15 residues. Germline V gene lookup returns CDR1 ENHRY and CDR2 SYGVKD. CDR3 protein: CAIRGGGWLNTEAFF. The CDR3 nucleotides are TGTGCCATCAGGGGGGGGGGCTGGTTGAACACTGAAGCTTTCTTT.

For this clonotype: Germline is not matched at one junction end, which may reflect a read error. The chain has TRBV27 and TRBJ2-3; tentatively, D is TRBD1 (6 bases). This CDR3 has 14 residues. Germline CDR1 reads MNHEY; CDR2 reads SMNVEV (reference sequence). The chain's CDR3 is CSSSVQGTTDTQYF. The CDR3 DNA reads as TGTTCCAGCAGTGTACAGGGTACCACAGATACGCAGTATTTT.

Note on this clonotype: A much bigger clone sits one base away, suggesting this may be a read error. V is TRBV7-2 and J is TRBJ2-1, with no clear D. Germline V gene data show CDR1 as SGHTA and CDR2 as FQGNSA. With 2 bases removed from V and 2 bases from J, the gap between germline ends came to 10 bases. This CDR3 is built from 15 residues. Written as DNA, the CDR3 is TGTGCCAGCAGCTTAATGGGAAAGCCCTACAATGAGCAGTTCTTC. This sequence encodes CASSLMGKPYNEQFF.

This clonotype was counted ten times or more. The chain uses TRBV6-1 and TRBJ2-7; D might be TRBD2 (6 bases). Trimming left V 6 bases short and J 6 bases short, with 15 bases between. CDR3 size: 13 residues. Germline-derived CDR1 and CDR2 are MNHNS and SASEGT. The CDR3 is CASSVLREFEQYF. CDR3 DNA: TGTGCCAGCAGCGTGCTTCGGGAGTTCGAGCAGTACTTC.

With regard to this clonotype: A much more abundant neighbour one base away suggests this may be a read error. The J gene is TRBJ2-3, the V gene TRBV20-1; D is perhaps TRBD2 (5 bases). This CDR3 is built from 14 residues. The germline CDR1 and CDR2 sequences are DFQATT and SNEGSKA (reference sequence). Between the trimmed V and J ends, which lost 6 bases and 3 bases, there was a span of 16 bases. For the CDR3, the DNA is TGCAGTGCCTCCCGGGCGGGCGCTACAGATACGCAGTATTTT. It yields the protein CSASRAGATDTQYF.

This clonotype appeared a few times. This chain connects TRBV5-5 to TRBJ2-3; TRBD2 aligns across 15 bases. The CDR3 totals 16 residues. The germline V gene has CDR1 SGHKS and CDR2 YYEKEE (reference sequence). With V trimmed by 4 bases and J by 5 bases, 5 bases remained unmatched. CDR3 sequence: CASSPRTSGRGDTQYF. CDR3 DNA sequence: TGTGCCAGCAGCCCTAGGACTAGCGGGAGGGGAGATACGCAGTATTTT.

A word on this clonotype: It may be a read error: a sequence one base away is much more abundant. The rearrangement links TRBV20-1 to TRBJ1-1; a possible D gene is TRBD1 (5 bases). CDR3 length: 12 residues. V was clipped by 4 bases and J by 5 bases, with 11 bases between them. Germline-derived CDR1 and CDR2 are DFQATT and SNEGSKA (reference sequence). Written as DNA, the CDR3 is TGCAGTGCTACCGACAGCGTAACTGAAGCTTTCTTT. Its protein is CSATDSVTEAFF.

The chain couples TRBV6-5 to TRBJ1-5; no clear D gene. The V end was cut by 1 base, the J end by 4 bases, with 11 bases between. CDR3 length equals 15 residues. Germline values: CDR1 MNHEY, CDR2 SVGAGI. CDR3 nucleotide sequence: TGTGCCAGCAGTTACTATTCCGAGCCAAATCAGCCCCAGCATTTT. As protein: CASSYYSEPNQPQHF.

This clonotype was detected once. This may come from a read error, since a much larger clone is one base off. For the CDR3, the DNA is TGTGCCAGCAGCACTAGCTGGAGGGGAGAGACCCAGTACTTC. Its protein is CASSTSWRGETQYF. The rearrangement joins TRBV28 to TRBJ2-5, with D possibly TRBD2 on 6 matching bases. Trimming stripped 6 bases from V and 4 bases from J, with 15 bases between. The CDR3 spans 14 residues. Germline CDR1 is MDHEN and CDR2 is SYDVKM.

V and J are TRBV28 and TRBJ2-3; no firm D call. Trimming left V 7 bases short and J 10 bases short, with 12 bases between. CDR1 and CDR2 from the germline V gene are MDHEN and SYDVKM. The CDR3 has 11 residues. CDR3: CASTPTMAQYF. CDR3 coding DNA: TGTGCCAGCACTCCCACCATGGCGCAGTATTTT.

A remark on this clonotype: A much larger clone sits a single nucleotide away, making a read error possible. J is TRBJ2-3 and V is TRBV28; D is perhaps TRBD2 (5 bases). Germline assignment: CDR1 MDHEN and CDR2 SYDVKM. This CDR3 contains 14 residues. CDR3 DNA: TGTGCCAGCAAGGATGCGGGCCTGGTCGATACGGAGTATTTT. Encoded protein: CASKDAGLVDTEYF.

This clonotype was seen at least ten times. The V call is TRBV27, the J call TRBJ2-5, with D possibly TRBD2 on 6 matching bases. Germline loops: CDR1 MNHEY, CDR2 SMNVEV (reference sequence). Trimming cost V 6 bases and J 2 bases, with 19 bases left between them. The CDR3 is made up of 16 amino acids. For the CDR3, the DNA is TGTGCCAGCAGGGGGGGACTTCTAGCAGGACAAGAGACCCAGTACTTC. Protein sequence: CASRGGLLAGQETQYF.

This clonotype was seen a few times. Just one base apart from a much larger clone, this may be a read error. CDR3 in amino acids: CAVSGQETKYF. In nucleotides, the CDR3 is TGTGCCGTAAGCGGGCAAGAGACCAAGTACTTC. The chain employs TRBV15 and TRBJ2-5, with D possibly being TRBD2 (6 bases). Per germline, CDR1 LNHNV and CDR2 YYDKDF (reference sequence). This CDR3 contains 11 residues.

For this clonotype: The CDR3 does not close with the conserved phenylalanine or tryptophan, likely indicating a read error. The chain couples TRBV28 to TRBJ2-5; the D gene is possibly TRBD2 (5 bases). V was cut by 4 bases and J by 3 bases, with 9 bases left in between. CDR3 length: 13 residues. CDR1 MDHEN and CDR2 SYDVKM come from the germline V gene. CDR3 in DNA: TGTGCCAGCAGTTCCGGGAACAAAGAGACCCAGTACTTA. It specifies CASSSGNKETQYL.

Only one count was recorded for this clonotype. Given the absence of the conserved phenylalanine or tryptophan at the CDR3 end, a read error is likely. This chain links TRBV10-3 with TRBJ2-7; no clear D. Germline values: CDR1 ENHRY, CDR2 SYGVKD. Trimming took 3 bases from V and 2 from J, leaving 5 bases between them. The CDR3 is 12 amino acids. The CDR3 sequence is CAISDTTYEQYL. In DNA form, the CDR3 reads TGTGCCATCAGTGATACTACCTACGAGCAGTACTTA.

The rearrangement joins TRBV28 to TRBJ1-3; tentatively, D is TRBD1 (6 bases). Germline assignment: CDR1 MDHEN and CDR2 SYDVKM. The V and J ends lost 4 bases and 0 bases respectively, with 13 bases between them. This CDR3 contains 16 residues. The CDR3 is CASSSRGGFSGNTIYF. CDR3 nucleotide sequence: TGTGCCAGCAGTTCCAGGGGAGGGTTCTCTGGAAACACCATATATTTT.

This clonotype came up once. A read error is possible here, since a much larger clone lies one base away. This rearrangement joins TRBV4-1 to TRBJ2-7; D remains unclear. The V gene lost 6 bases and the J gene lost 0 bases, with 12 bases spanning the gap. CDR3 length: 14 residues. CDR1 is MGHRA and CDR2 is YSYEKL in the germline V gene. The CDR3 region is CASSMTMGSYEQYF. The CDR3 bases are TGCGCCAGCAGTATGACGATGGGCTCCTACGAGCAGTACTTC.